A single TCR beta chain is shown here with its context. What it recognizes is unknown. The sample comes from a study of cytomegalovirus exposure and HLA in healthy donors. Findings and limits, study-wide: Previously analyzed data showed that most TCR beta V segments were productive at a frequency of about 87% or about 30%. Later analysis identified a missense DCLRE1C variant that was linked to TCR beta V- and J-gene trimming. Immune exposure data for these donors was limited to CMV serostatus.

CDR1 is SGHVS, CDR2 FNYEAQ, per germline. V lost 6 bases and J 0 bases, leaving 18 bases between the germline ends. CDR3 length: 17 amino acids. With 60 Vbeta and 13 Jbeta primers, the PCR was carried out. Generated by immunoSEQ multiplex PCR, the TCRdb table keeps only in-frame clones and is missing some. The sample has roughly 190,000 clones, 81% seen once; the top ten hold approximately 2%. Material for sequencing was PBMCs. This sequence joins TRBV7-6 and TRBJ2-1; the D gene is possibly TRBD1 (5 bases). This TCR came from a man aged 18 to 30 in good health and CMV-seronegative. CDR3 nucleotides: TGTGCCAGCAGTGAAGGGGTGGGGTCAAGCTCCTACAATGAGCAGTTCTTC. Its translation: CASSEGVGSSSYNEQFF.